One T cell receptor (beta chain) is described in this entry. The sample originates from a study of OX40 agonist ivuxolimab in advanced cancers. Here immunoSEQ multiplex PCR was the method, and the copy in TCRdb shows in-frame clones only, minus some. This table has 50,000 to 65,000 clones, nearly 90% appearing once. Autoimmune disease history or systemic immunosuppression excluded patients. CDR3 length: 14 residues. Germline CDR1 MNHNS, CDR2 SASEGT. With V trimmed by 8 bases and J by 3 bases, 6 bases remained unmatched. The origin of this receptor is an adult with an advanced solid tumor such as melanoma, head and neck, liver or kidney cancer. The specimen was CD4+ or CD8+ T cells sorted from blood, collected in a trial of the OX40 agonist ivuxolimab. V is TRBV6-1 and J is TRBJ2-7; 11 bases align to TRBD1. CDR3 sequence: CASSGQGAFYEQYF. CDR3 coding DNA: TGTGCCAGCTCCGGACAGGGGGCTTTCTACGAGCAGTACTTC.